The 8 T cell receptor beta chains below come from one sample, sequenced in a study of a mutant IDH1 vaccine in newly diagnosed glioma. Time point here: week 23, last vaccination. Doses consisted of 300 ug of mutant IDH1 20-mer peptide each, paired with topical imiquimod. Assay: immunoSEQ multiplex PCR; the TCRdb copy retains only in-frame clones and omits some. Here the sample spans 40,000 or so clones, around 74% being singletons. Their target antigens are unknown. Here the sequenced sample was PBMCs, taken from a glioma patient whose treatment included an IDH1 peptide vaccine. These receptors came from a man aged 50 to 60 with glioma.

The gene calls are TRBV2 and TRBJ2-7; 7 nucleotides line up with TRBD2. The CDR3 contains 13 residues. The germline gives CDR1 SNHLY, CDR2 FYNNEI. V shed 4 bases, J shed 6 bases, and the junction held 6 bases outside the gene matches. The chain's CDR3 is CASSGTRPGEQYF. DNA for the CDR3: TGTGCCAGCAGTGGGACTAGACCGGGCGAGCAGTACTTC. The variable domain in full, with the rest retrieved from reference TRBV2 and TRBJ2-7, is EPEVTQTPSHQVTQMGQEVILRCVPISNHLYFYWYRQILGQKVEFLVSFYNNEISEKSEIFDDQFSVERPDGSNFTLKIRSTKLEDSAMYFCASSGTRPGEQYFGPGTRLTVT.

This clone has a handful of counts. The CDR3 loop is CASSQGGDRGEELFF. The CDR3 region has the DNA TGCGCCAGCAGCCAGGGGGGGGACAGGGGAGAGGAACTGTTTTTT. The chain joins TRBV5-1 to TRBJ1-4; the match to TRBD1 covers 10 bases. In germline, CDR1 is SGHRS, CDR2 YFSETQ. Trimming removed 4 bases from V and 12 bases from J; junction bases left unmatched: 12. CDR3 length: 15 amino acids.

This clone was observed a handful of times. This chain joins TRBV6-1 and TRBJ1-1, with D perhaps TRBD1 (6 bases). The V end lost 3 bases, the J end lost 5 bases, and 16 bases lay between the germline ends. Germline loops: CDR1 MNHNS, CDR2 SASEGT. This CDR3 has 15 residues. For the CDR3, the DNA is TGTGCCAGCAGTGAGGAGGGGGTACTTAGAACTGAAGCTTTCTTT. Translating gives CASSEEGVLRTEAFF.

This chain links TRBV2 with TRBJ1-2; no reliable D call. CDR3 length equals 13 residues. The V and J ends lost 4 bases and 3 bases respectively, with 9 bases between them. Germline V gene lookup returns CDR1 SNHLY and CDR2 FYNNEI. CDR3 in DNA: TGTGCCAGCAGTGTTAGGGTGGACTATGGCTACACCTTC. This codes for CASSVRVDYGYTF. The whole variable domain, filled in from reference TRBV2 and TRBJ1-2, reads EPEVTQTPSHQVTQMGQEVILRCVPISNHLYFYWYRQILGQKVEFLVSFYNNEISEKSEIFDDQFSVERPDGSNFTLKIRSTKLEDSAMYFCASSVRVDYGYTFGSGTRLTVV.

This clone has only a few counts. The V call is TRBV27, the J call TRBJ2-3; no reliable D call. V dropped 5 bases and J dropped 7 bases, with 7 bases sitting between them. Germline values: CDR1 MNHEY, CDR2 SMNVEV (reference sequence). The CDR3 is 11 residues long. The CDR3 region has the DNA TGTGCCAGCAGTAAGCGAAATACGCAGTATTTT. Protein: CASSKRNTQYF.

V usage is TRBV18 and J usage is TRBJ1-4; no definite D call. Trimming stripped 1 base from V and 2 bases from J, with 11 bases between. This CDR3 region has 16 residues. Germline CDR1 reads KGHSH; CDR2 reads LQKENI. The CDR3 sequence is CASSPLEGQTNEKLFF. The CDR3 coding sequence is TGTGCCAGCTCACCACTGGAGGGTCAGACTAATGAAAAACTGTTTTTT.

This chain links TRBV11-2 with TRBJ1-2; possibly TRBD1 for D (5 bases). The V end was cut by 5 bases, the J end by 4 bases, with 8 bases between. The V gene's germline CDR1 is SGHAT and CDR2 FQNNGV. This CDR3 contains 12 residues. The CDR3 sequence: CASSRGGYGYTF. DNA for the CDR3: TGTGCCAGCAGCCGCGGGGGCTATGGCTACACCTTC.

V is TRBV4-2 and J is TRBJ1-5; no reliable D call. V dropped 0 bases and J dropped 3 bases, with 12 bases sitting between them. Germline V gene data show CDR1 as LGHNA and CDR2 as YNFKEQ. CDR3 length equals 16 residues. CDR3 in DNA: TGTGCCAGCAGCCAAGACCCCGGAGGTTACAATCAGCCCCAGCATTTT. Amino acids: CASSQDPGGYNQPQHF.